These 9 T cell receptor beta chains were sequenced from one sample in a study of cytomegalovirus exposure and HLA in healthy donors. PCR employed 60 Vbeta and 13 Jbeta primers. Some clones are missing from TCRdb's copy, which holds only in-frame ones; the method was immunoSEQ multiplex PCR. The sample has roughly 120,000 clones; more than 60% are singletons. The sequenced sample was PBMCs. The receptors stem from a woman aged 40 to 49 in good health and CMV-seronegative.

This clone appeared a few times. The chain links TRBV7-8 to TRBJ2-1; 7 nucleotides match TRBD2. CDR3 length: 16 amino acids. The junction had 10 bases not matched to a gene; V was cut back by 1 base and J by 7 bases. Germline values: CDR1 SGHVS, CDR2 FQNEAQ. Written as DNA, the CDR3 is TGTGCCAGCAGCTTAGGTTTCAGCGGGGTTTATAATGAGCAGTTCTTC. Amino acid sequence: CASSLGFSGVYNEQFF.

The chain combines TRBV4-2 with TRBJ2-3; TRBD2 matches at 8 bases. This CDR3 spans 20 amino acids. The germline V gene has CDR1 LGHNA and CDR2 YNFKEQ. V lost 1 base to trimming and J lost 0 bases; unmatched junction nucleotides: 15. Here the CDR3 DNA reads TGTGCCAGCAGCCAAGTCACCGGGGGGGGTGGGGATACTAGCACAGATACGCAGTATTTT. It specifies CASSQVTGGGGDTSTDTQYF.

The chain is built from TRBV29-1 and TRBJ2-1; TRBD1 matches 11 bases. Per germline, CDR1 SQVTM and CDR2 ANQGSEA. V was pared by 0 bases and J by 5 bases, with 6 bases of the junction left unmatched. The CDR3 extends over 16 amino acids. CDR3 protein: CSVEDQGTGGDNEQFF. The CDR3 region has the DNA TGCAGCGTTGAAGATCAGGGGACAGGGGGGGACAATGAGCAGTTCTTC.

The chain joins TRBV4-1 to TRBJ2-2; 9 bases line up with TRBD1. Per the germline V gene, CDR1 is MGHRA and CDR2 is YSYEKL. Trimming cost V 5 bases and J 5 bases; bases outside gene matches: 12. The CDR3 runs 17 residues. CDR3 amino acids: CASSAPGTGLRTGELFF. In nucleotides, the CDR3 is TGCGCCAGCAGCGCACCCGGGACAGGGTTGAGAACCGGGGAGCTGTTTTTT.

This clone occurred a few times. The V call is TRBV7-8, the J call TRBJ2-2; D is undetermined. Germline V CDR1 and CDR2: SGHVS, FQNEAQ. Trimming took off 4 bases at V and 4 bases at J, with 7 bases between the two ends. CDR3 length equals 13 residues. CDR3 region: CASSWSGTGELFF. CDR3 coding DNA: TGTGCCAGCAGCTGGAGTGGCACCGGGGAGCTGTTTTTT.

This clone has a count of ten or more. The chain uses TRBV6-5 and TRBJ1-2, with 7 bases aligning to TRBD1. The germline CDR1 and CDR2 sequences are MNHEY and SVGAGI. CDR3 size: 12 residues. The J segment lost 3 bases and the V segment lost 10 bases, leaving 5 bases of the junction unmatched. This chain's CDR3 is CATTGTDYGYTF. In nucleotides, the CDR3 is TGTGCCACGACAGGGACCGACTATGGCTACACCTTC.

The rearrangement uses TRBV13 and TRBJ2-1; TRBD2 agrees at 10 bases. Germline V gene data show CDR1 as PRHDT and CDR2 as FYEKMQ (reference sequence). Trimming cost V 2 bases and J 7 bases; bases outside gene matches: 5. This CDR3 comprises 15 residues. CDR3: CASSLPLAGVNEQFF. The CDR3 DNA reads as TGTGCCAGCAGCTTACCGCTAGCGGGGGTAAATGAGCAGTTCTTC.

This sequence joins TRBV4-3 and TRBJ2-2; TRBD2 agrees at 8 bases. The length of the CDR3 is 13 residues. Germline V gives CDR1 LGHNA, CDR2 YSLEER. V lost 4 bases and J lost 11; bases outside the gene matches: 6. The CDR3 is CASSRNSGIELFF. The DNA for the CDR3 is TGCGCCAGCAGCCGGAATAGCGGGATAGAGCTGTTTTTT.

This chain connects TRBV19 to TRBJ2-5; a possible D gene is TRBD2 (6 bases). CDR1 is LNHDA, CDR2 SQIVND, per germline (reference sequence). Trimming cost V 8 bases and J 4 bases, with 14 bases left between them. This CDR3 contains 13 residues. In nucleotides, the CDR3 is TGTGCCAGTGCTCGCCGCGGGGTAGAGACCCAGTACTTC. Protein sequence: CASARRGVETQYF.